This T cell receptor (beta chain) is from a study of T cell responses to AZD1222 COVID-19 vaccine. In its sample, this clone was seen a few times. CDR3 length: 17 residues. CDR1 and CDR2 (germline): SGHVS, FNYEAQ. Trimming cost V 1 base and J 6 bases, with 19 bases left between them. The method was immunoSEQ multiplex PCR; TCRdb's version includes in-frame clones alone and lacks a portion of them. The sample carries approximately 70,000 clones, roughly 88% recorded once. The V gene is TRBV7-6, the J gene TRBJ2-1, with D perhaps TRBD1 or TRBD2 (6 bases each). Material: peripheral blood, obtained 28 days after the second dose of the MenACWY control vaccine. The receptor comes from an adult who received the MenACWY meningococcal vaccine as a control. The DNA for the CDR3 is TGTGCCAGCAGCTTAGAAGGGGGGACTCGCCGGGGCAATGAGCAGTTCTTC. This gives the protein CASSLEGGTRRGNEQFF.